Listed here are 27 T cell receptor beta chains from one sample, sequenced in a study of blood T cell repertoires in COVID-19. Clones were read by immunoSEQ multiplex PCR, and TCRdb kept only the in-frame ones, dropping some. The data contain approximately 130,000 clones, 80% to 90% of them singletons. Sequencing was performed on peripheral blood. These receptors were taken from a man at least 80 years old with active or convalescent COVID-19.

The CDR3 region is CAISEDRVGYTF. The CDR3 bases are TGTGCCATCAGTGAAGACAGGGTTGGCTACACCTTC. The chain joins TRBV10-3 to TRBJ1-2, with TRBD1 matching over 7 bases. J gave up 7 bases and V 3 bases, and 2 bases lay outside the gene matches. This CDR3 has 12 amino acids. Germline-derived CDR1 and CDR2 are ENHRY and SYGVKD.

The V gene is TRBV7-2, the J gene TRBJ1-2, with D maybe TRBD1 (5 bases). The V gene's germline CDR1 is SGHTA and CDR2 FQGNSA. Trimming pared 5 bases from V and 4 bases from J, leaving 17 bases between. CDR3 length: 15 residues. The CDR3 sequence is CASSPQGAPVYGYTF. The CDR3 nucleotides read TGTGCCAGCAGCCCGCAAGGGGCTCCCGTCTATGGCTACACCTTC.

Written as DNA, the CDR3 is TGTGCCAGCAGCTCCCTCCGAGGGAACACTGAAGCTTTCTTT. This gives the protein CASSSLRGNTEAFF. The chain recombines TRBV7-8 with TRBJ1-1, with D hard to call. CDR3 length: 14 residues. V gave up 4 bases and J gave up 1 base, with 10 bases separating them. Per the germline V gene, CDR1 is SGHVS and CDR2 is FQNEAQ.

The chain joins TRBV7-2 to TRBJ1-2; D perhaps matches TRBD1 (5 bases). Germline V gives CDR1 SGHTA, CDR2 FQGNSA. Trimming cost V 4 bases and J 3 bases, with 9 bases left between them. The CDR3 has 13 residues. The CDR3 loop is CASSSQGDYGYTF. The CDR3 DNA reads as TGTGCCAGCAGCTCCCAGGGTGACTATGGCTACACCTTC.

The chain has TRBV28 and TRBJ1-6, with 10 positions matching TRBD1. From germline, CDR1 is MDHEN and CDR2 SYDVKM. The V gene end was trimmed by 9 bases and the J gene end by 10 bases; junction bases not matched to a gene: 12. The CDR3 consists of 15 residues. The CDR3 region is CASSGLGQGRSPLHF. In DNA, the CDR3 is TGTGCCAGTAGTGGGTTGGGACAGGGGCGATCACCCCTCCACTTT.

The V and J genes are TRBV11-3 and TRBJ1-1; D ambiguous. CDR1 and CDR2 from the germline V gene are SGHNT and YENEEA. Trimming removed 0 bases at V and 1 base at J, with 6 bases between. CDR3 length: 14 amino acids. The CDR3 protein is CASSLDGANTEAFF. The CDR3 coding sequence is TGTGCCAGCAGCTTAGATGGAGCGAACACTGAAGCTTTCTTT.

The chain joins TRBV6-1 to TRBJ1-1, with a tentative D call TRBD1 (5 bases). The CDR3 runs to 12 residues. V lost 2 bases to trimming and J lost 7 bases, with 8 bases between them. In germline, CDR1 is MNHNS, CDR2 SASEGT. Here the CDR3 DNA reads TGTGCCAGCAGTGAAAGGACAAATGAAGCTTTCTTT. Encoded protein: CASSERTNEAFF.

Here the CDR3 DNA reads TGCGCCAGCAGCTTGGCCGCAGCGGCGAACACCGGGGAGCTGTTTTTT. The encoded protein is CASSLAAAANTGELFF. This chain connects TRBV5-1 to TRBJ2-2, with D possibly being TRBD2 (5 bases). Germline CDR1 SGHRS, CDR2 YFSETQ. The CDR3 runs 16 residues. Trimming removed 0 bases at V and 0 bases at J, with 9 bases between.

This sequence joins TRBV12-3 or TRBV12-4 and TRBJ2-1; tentative D call: TRBD2 (5 bases). Trimming removed 3 bases at V and 8 bases at J, with 8 bases between. The CDR3 is made up of 12 amino acids. As DNA, the CDR3 is TGTGCCAGCAGTTTCACTAGGGATGAGCAGTTCTTC. Protein product: CASSFTRDEQFF.

The chain links TRBV7-3 to TRBJ2-2, with 8 nucleotides matching TRBD1. Germline CDR1 SGHTA, CDR2 FQGTGA. J was trimmed by 5 bases and V by 3 bases; bases with no gene match: 5. The CDR3 is 15 amino acids. CDR3 amino acids: CASSLGQVGTGELFF. Here the CDR3 DNA reads TGTGCCAGCAGCTTGGGACAGGTGGGAACCGGGGAGCTGTTTTTT.

This rearrangement joins TRBV5-4 to TRBJ1-3, with unresolved D. CDR1 SGHNT and CDR2 YYREEE come from the germline V gene (reference sequence). Trimming took off 9 bases at V and 9 bases at J, with 13 bases between the two ends. There are 11 residues in the CDR3. The CDR3 DNA reads TGTGCCACCCACAAAGGAGGCACCATATATTTT. Translating gives CATHKGGTIYF.

The chain uses TRBV4-3 and TRBJ1-3; no clear D. The CDR3 length is 14 residues. The ends were cut back, 1 base at V and 0 bases at J, with 4 bases in the middle. Germline lookup yields CDR1 LGHNA and CDR2 YSLEER. CDR3 loop: CASSQAVSGNTIYF. The CDR3 coding sequence is TGCGCCAGCAGCCAAGCAGTCTCTGGAAACACCATATATTTT.

This chain connects TRBV6-5 to TRBJ2-3; 7 bases match TRBD2. The CDR3 loop spans 15 amino acids. The germline CDR1 and CDR2 sequences are MNHEY and SVGAGI. J gave up 2 bases and V 4 bases, and 6 bases lay outside the gene matches. Here the CDR3 DNA reads TGTGCCAGCAGTTCTTCTAGCGGACACACAGATACGCAGTATTTT. This codes for CASSSSSGHTDTQYF.

The CDR3 is CSAAGGKRTGGYTF. DNA for the CDR3: TGCAGCGCCGCAGGGGGAAAAAGGACTGGGGGCTACACCTTC. The chain employs TRBV29-1 and TRBJ1-2; 7 bases align to TRBD1. This CDR3 spans 14 amino acids. CDR1 and CDR2 (germline): SQVTM, ANQGSEA. Trimming cost V 7 bases and J 8 bases; bases outside gene matches: 16.

The rearrangement uses TRBV4-1 and TRBJ2-7; 13 nucleotides match TRBD2. The germline gives CDR1 MGHRA, CDR2 YSYEKL. The CDR3 length is 16 residues. V shed 3 bases and J 0 bases; nucleotides not matched to a gene: 2. The chain's CDR3 is CASSHGLAGVSYEQYF. Written as DNA, the CDR3 is TGCGCCAGCAGCCACGGACTAGCGGGGGTCTCCTACGAGCAGTACTTC.

The chain employs TRBV24-1 and TRBJ1-2; possibly TRBD1 for D (6 bases). Trimming pared 5 bases from V and 1 base from J, leaving 22 bases between. The CDR3 has 18 amino acids. Germline values: CDR1 KGHDR, CDR2 SFDVKD. In nucleotides, the CDR3 is TGTGCCACCAGTGGTTCCCCCAAAGCAGGGGCGTTTAACTATGGCTACACCTTC. Protein: CATSGSPKAGAFNYGYTF.

The rearrangement links TRBV10-3 to TRBJ2-7, with D possibly being TRBD2 (5 bases). The V and J ends lost 3 bases and 4 bases respectively, with 16 bases between them. Germline V CDR1 and CDR2: ENHRY, SYGVKD. This CDR3 contains 15 residues. CDR3 amino acids: CAISDRLTGSYEQYF. CDR3 DNA: TGTGCCATCAGTGACAGGCTAACGGGATCTTACGAGCAGTACTTC.

The chain has TRBV11-3 and TRBJ2-1; 11 positions match TRBD2. Trimming cost V 1 base and J 8 bases; bases outside gene matches: 4. CDR3 length: 15 residues. Germline V gene sequence: CDR1 SGHNT, CDR2 YENEEA. The CDR3 sequence is CASSLALAGGDEQFF. Written as DNA, the CDR3 is TGTGCCAGCAGCTTAGCTCTAGCGGGGGGAGATGAGCAGTTCTTC.

The V and J genes are TRBV7-9 and TRBJ2-7; no firm D call. The germline V gene encodes CDR1 SEHNR and CDR2 FQNEAQ (reference sequence). The CDR3 is 13 residues long. Trimming took off 3 bases at V and 4 bases at J, with 10 bases between the two ends. The CDR3 DNA reads as TGTGCCAGCAGCTTCTCTCAGGCGTACGAGCAGTACTTC. Residues: CASSFSQAYEQYF.

The J gene is TRBJ1-2, the V gene TRBV5-1; 7 positions match TRBD1. After removal of 4 bases from V and 3 bases from J, the junction contained 6 bases not matched to a gene. The length of the CDR3 is 14 residues. Germline V gene lookup returns CDR1 SGHRS and CDR2 YFSETQ. CDR3 in DNA: TGCGCCAGCAGCATGACAGGGTCGGACTATGGCTACACCTTC. Translation: CASSMTGSDYGYTF.

The genes are TRBV14 and TRBJ1-2; 9 bases align to TRBD1. V lost 0 bases, J lost 7 bases, and 9 bases stayed unmatched. The CDR3 is made up of 16 amino acids. The germline V gene has CDR1 SGHDN and CDR2 FVKESK. This CDR3 is CASSQESRQGVSGYTF. The CDR3 region has the DNA TGTGCCAGCAGCCAAGAGAGTCGACAGGGGGTTTCTGGCTACACCTTC.

The chain employs TRBV19 and TRBJ1-2; 9 positions match TRBD1. J gave up 1 base and V 6 bases, and 6 bases lay outside the gene matches. The CDR3 runs 15 residues. Germline CDR1 and CDR2: LNHDA and SQIVND (reference sequence). The CDR3 DNA reads as TGTGCCAGTAGCCCGGGACAGGGCTTTAACTATGGCTACACCTTC. Translation: CASSPGQGFNYGYTF.

The V gene is TRBV7-2, the J gene TRBJ1-4; possibly TRBD1 for D (5 bases). Germline CDR1 reads SGHTA; CDR2 reads FQGNSA. This CDR3 spans 15 amino acids. V was cut by 6 bases and J by 5 bases, with 16 bases left in between. The CDR3 DNA reads TGTGCCAGCAGTTTATCGGGACTGAGCAATGAAAAACTGTTTTTT. It yields the protein CASSLSGLSNEKLFF.

This clone was observed a handful of times. The rearrangement uses TRBV6-2 or TRBV6-3 and TRBJ1-5; D gene ambiguous. CDR3 length: 12 amino acids. In germline, CDR1 is MNHEY, CDR2 SVGEGT. Trimming removed 3 bases at V and 7 bases at J, with 7 bases between. The CDR3 reads CASSYLGQPQHF. CDR3 nucleotides: TGTGCCAGCAGTTATTTGGGCCAGCCCCAGCATTTT.

The genes are TRBV19 and TRBJ2-2; possibly TRBD2 for D (6 bases). Germline loops: CDR1 LNHDA, CDR2 SQIVND (reference sequence). The CDR3 runs to 13 residues. V gave up 3 bases and J gave up 8 bases, with 10 bases separating them. The CDR3 sequence: CASSIQAGGELFF. CDR3 DNA: TGTGCCAGTAGTATCCAGGCGGGGGGGGAGCTGTTTTTT. Variable domain in full (rest from reference TRBV19 and TRBJ2-2): DGGITQSPKYLFRKEGQNVTLSCEQNLNHDAMYWYRQDPGQGLRLIYYSQIVNDFQKGDIAEGYSVSREKKESFPLTVTSAQKNPTAFYLCASSIQAGGELFFGEGSRLTVL.

CDR3 residues: CASSLVPTAGGNEQFF. In nucleotides, the CDR3 is TGTGCCAGCAGCTTAGTTCCTACTGCGGGGGGCAATGAGCAGTTCTTC. The chain uses TRBV7-2 and TRBJ2-1; 8 positions match TRBD2. In germline, CDR1 is SGHTA, CDR2 FQGNSA. The J segment lost 6 bases and the V segment lost 1 base, leaving 8 bases of the junction unmatched. This CDR3 has 16 amino acids.

This sequence joins TRBV7-9 and TRBJ2-5; D may be TRBD2 (5 bases). V lost 5 bases to trimming and J lost 5 bases, with 21 bases between them. The CDR3 runs 16 residues. Germline loops: CDR1 SEHNR, CDR2 FQNEAQ (reference sequence). Here the CDR3 reads CASSDGLSFYEETQYF. CDR3 DNA sequence: TGTGCCAGCAGCGATGGACTCTCTTTCTATGAGGAGACCCAGTACTTC.